This T cell receptor beta chain was observed in a study of blood T cell repertoires in COVID-19. Whole-study context: PBMCs, B-cell-depleted T cells, or T cells were the source of the cDNA or gDNA that made up the material.

All enrollees were roughly 18 to 89 years old and from about 25 US areas. Participant reports of clinical history set cohort assignment. In germline, CDR1 is MNHNS, CDR2 SASEGT. This CDR3 contains 16 residues. The V and J ends lost 4 bases and 1 base, in that order; junction bases with no gene match: 5. Method: immunoSEQ multiplex PCR; TCRdb's copy keeps in-frame clones and lacks some. In the table there are 250,000 to 350,000 clones, 80% to 90% of which are singletons. This chain connects TRBV6-1 to TRBJ2-3, with 10 bases aligning to TRBD1. The sample taken for sequencing was PBMCs or T cells enriched from blood (not recorded which). The receptor was derived from a woman aged 25-40 years who had recovered from COVID-19. The CDR3: CASSGRDRGRTDTQYF. The CDR3 nucleotides read TGTGCCAGCAGTGGTCGGGACAGGGGTCGCACAGATACGCAGTATTTT.